A single TCR beta chain is shown here with its context. This record comes from a study of technical replicates of blood from several donors. The ends were cut back, 6 bases at V and 7 bases at J, with 13 bases in the middle. Germline lookup yields CDR1 KGHSH and CDR2 LQKENI. This CDR3 is built from 12 residues. Clones were sequenced by immunoSEQ multiplex PCR, and TCRdb holds only the in-frame ones, with some missing. Of about 58,000 clones in the sample, 91% were seen once. The receptor was isolated from a human donor in good health. Some clones in this sample may be carry-over from other donors' samples. The rearrangement links TRBV18 to TRBJ2-7, with D possibly being TRBD2 (5 bases). Sequencing used PBMCs. CDR3 sequence: CASSPEGGEQYF. As DNA, the CDR3 is TGTGCCAGCTCTCCTGAGGGCGGGGAGCAGTACTTC.